The rows below give T cell receptor beta chains drawn from one sample of a study of cytomegalovirus exposure and HLA in healthy donors. The method was immunoSEQ multiplex PCR; TCRdb's version includes in-frame clones alone and lacks a portion of them. The sample has 180,000 or so clones; 82% are singletons. Sequenced sample: PBMCs. All receptors derive from a woman between 45 and 60 years old in good health and CMV-seropositive. Both conserved end residues are part of each CDR3. The order of the fields is D gene, J gene, clone size, V gene, CDR3 DNA, CDR3 protein. The D gene is left open where the match is weak. A clone size is listed for some rows: how often the clone was seen (once, few, many), or a class if it is expanded.

d_gene: -; j_gene: TRBJ1-3; abundance: -; v_gene: TRBV11-2; CDR3nt: TGTGCCAGCAGCTTAGATCGGACAGCCTCCGGAAACACCATATATTTT; CDR3aa: CASSLDRTASGNTIYF
d_gene: -; j_gene: TRBJ1-4; abundance: -; v_gene: TRBV5-4; CDR3nt: TGTGCCAGCAGCTTAGGTCCGGCCGGGGATGAAAAACTGTTTTTT; CDR3aa: CASSLGPAGDEKLFF
d_gene: -; j_gene: TRBJ2-5; abundance: few; v_gene: TRBV19; CDR3nt: TGTGCCAGTAGTATGGTAGACCAAGAGACCCAGTACTTC; CDR3aa: CASSMVDQETQYF
d_gene: -; j_gene: TRBJ1-5; abundance: -; v_gene: TRBV18; CDR3nt: TGTGCCAGCTCACCTTCTCTCAATCAGCCCCAGCATTTT; CDR3aa: CASSPSLNQPQHF
d_gene: -; j_gene: TRBJ2-5; abundance: -; v_gene: TRBV19; CDR3nt: TGTGCCAGTAGTTTCGGGAGACAAGAGACCCAGTACTTC; CDR3aa: CASSFGRQETQYF
d_gene: -; j_gene: TRBJ2-7; abundance: -; v_gene: TRBV28; CDR3nt: TGTGCCAGCAGGGCGGGGTACGAGCAGTACTTC; CDR3aa: CASRAGYEQYF
d_gene: -; j_gene: TRBJ2-3; abundance: -; v_gene: TRBV9; CDR3nt: TGTGCCAGCAGCACAAGGGGTGAGCCCCACCGGGCAGATACGCAGTATTTT; CDR3aa: CASSTRGEPHRADTQYF
d_gene: TRBD2; j_gene: TRBJ2-5; abundance: -; v_gene: TRBV4-3; CDR3nt: TGCGCCAGCAGCCAAGATCTAGGGGAGGGCCAAGAGACCCAGTACTTC; CDR3aa: CASSQDLGEGQETQYF
d_gene: TRBD2; j_gene: TRBJ2-1; abundance: -; v_gene: TRBV2; CDR3nt: TGTGCCAGCAGTGAAAGTGTGGGACTAGCGGATTCCCCCAATGAGCAGTTCTTC; CDR3aa: CASSESVGLADSPNEQFF
d_gene: -; j_gene: TRBJ2-5; abundance: -; v_gene: TRBV18; CDR3nt: TGTGCCTCTAGGGAGATCCAAGAGACCCAGTACTTC; CDR3aa: CASREIQETQYF
d_gene: -; j_gene: TRBJ1-2; abundance: -; v_gene: TRBV28; CDR3nt: TGTGCCAGCAGTTTGGGAGACTATGGCTACACCTTC; CDR3aa: CASSLGDYGYTF
d_gene: TRBD2; j_gene: TRBJ2-7; abundance: -; v_gene: TRBV5-1; CDR3nt: TGCGCCAGCAGCTCGGGGGGAGTCCCACCCTACGAGCAGTACTTC; CDR3aa: CASSSGGVPPYEQYF
d_gene: TRBD1; j_gene: TRBJ1-1; abundance: -; v_gene: TRBV5-6; CDR3nt: TGTGCCAGCAGCTCCCAGGAGGGACAGGGGGGTAGTACTGAAGCTTTCTTT; CDR3aa: CASSSQEGQGGSTEAFF
d_gene: TRBD1; j_gene: TRBJ1-1; abundance: -; v_gene: TRBV2; CDR3nt: TGTGCCAGCAGGACTCCGGGACAGTTGAACACTGAAGCCTTCTTT; CDR3aa: CASRTPGQLNTEAFF
d_gene: TRBD2; j_gene: TRBJ2-7; abundance: -; v_gene: TRBV28; CDR3nt: TGTGCCAGCAGTCCCATACTAGCGGAGGTAACCTACGAGCAGTACTTC; CDR3aa: CASSPILAEVTYEQYF
d_gene: TRBD1; j_gene: TRBJ2-7; abundance: -; v_gene: TRBV10-3; CDR3nt: TGTGCCATCAGTGCGGGACAGGGTAATGGCGAGCAGTACTTC; CDR3aa: CAISAGQGNGEQYF
d_gene: -; j_gene: TRBJ1-2; abundance: once; v_gene: TRBV21-1; CDR3nt: TGTGCCAGCAGCATTACAGGGCCTAACTATGGCTACACCTTC; CDR3aa: CASSITGPNYGYTF
d_gene: TRBD1; j_gene: TRBJ2-3; abundance: -; v_gene: TRBV29-1; CDR3nt: TGCAGCGTTAACAGGGGGACCACAGATACGCAGTATTTT; CDR3aa: CSVNRGTTDTQYF
d_gene: -; j_gene: TRBJ2-7; abundance: -; v_gene: TRBV7-2; CDR3nt: TGTGCCAGCAGTCCGGACAGCGACGAGCAGTACTTC; CDR3aa: CASSPDSDEQYF
d_gene: -; j_gene: TRBJ2-7; abundance: -; v_gene: TRBV7-9; CDR3nt: TGTTCCAGCAGCCCGTCCGGGGTATACGAGCAGTACTTC; CDR3aa: CSSSPSGVYEQYF
d_gene: -; j_gene: TRBJ2-1; abundance: once; v_gene: TRBV6-4; CDR3nt: TGTGCCAGCAGTGTGGGGGGAGGTTACAATGAGCAGTTCTTC; CDR3aa: CASSVGGGYNEQFF
d_gene: -; j_gene: TRBJ1-2; abundance: -; v_gene: TRBV5-4; CDR3nt: TGTGCCAGCAGCTTAGGACAGAACTATGGCTACACCTTC; CDR3aa: CASSLGQNYGYTF
d_gene: -; j_gene: TRBJ2-3; abundance: few; v_gene: TRBV10-2; CDR3nt: TGCGCCAGCAGTGTCCAGACTCCGGGGAGCACAGATACGCAGTATTTT; CDR3aa: CASSVQTPGSTDTQYF
d_gene: -; j_gene: TRBJ2-6; abundance: -; v_gene: TRBV4-1; CDR3nt: TGCGCCAGCAGCCAAGGGACAGCTTACTCTGGGGCCAACGTCCTGACTTTC; CDR3aa: CASSQGTAYSGANVLTF
d_gene: -; j_gene: TRBJ2-7; abundance: -; v_gene: TRBV11-2; CDR3nt: TGTGCCAGCAGTCCGCAGGGGGGATATGGGGAGCAGTACTTC; CDR3aa: CASSPQGGYGEQYF
d_gene: TRBD2; j_gene: TRBJ2-7; abundance: -; v_gene: TRBV4-1; CDR3nt: TGCGCCAGCAGCGGAGGGAGTCTAGCGGGGACCTACGAGCAGTACTTC; CDR3aa: CASSGGSLAGTYEQYF
d_gene: -; j_gene: TRBJ1-1; abundance: -; v_gene: TRBV28; CDR3nt: TGTGCCAGCGGCCTAGAGAGGGACACTGAAGCTTTCTTT; CDR3aa: CASGLERDTEAFF
d_gene: -; j_gene: TRBJ1-1; abundance: few; v_gene: TRBV7-3; CDR3nt: TGTGCCAGCAGCGTGACAGGTTTGAACACTGAAGCTTTCTTT; CDR3aa: CASSVTGLNTEAFF
d_gene: TRBD1; j_gene: TRBJ2-6; abundance: -; v_gene: TRBV11-2; CDR3nt: TGTGCCAGCAGCCCGAGAGTAAGGGGGCTTAGCTCTGGGGCCAACGTCCTGACTTTC; CDR3aa: CASSPRVRGLSSGANVLTF
d_gene: -; j_gene: TRBJ1-4; abundance: -; v_gene: TRBV7-9; CDR3nt: TGTGCCAGCAGCTTTAGGACAGAAAATGAAAAACTGTTTTTT; CDR3aa: CASSFRTENEKLFF
d_gene: TRBD2; j_gene: TRBJ2-5; abundance: -; v_gene: TRBV5-1; CDR3nt: TGCGCCAGCAGCTTGGCCTTGGGGAGGGCCCAAGAGACCCAGTACTTC; CDR3aa: CASSLALGRAQETQYF
d_gene: TRBD1; j_gene: TRBJ2-5; abundance: once; v_gene: TRBV5-1; CDR3nt: TGCGCCAGCAGCGGTCGGACAGGGGGTTATGAGACCCAGTACTTC; CDR3aa: CASSGRTGGYETQYF
d_gene: -; j_gene: TRBJ1-4; abundance: -; v_gene: TRBV14; CDR3nt: TGTGCCAGCAGCCACTACAGTGCAACTAATGAAAAACTGTTTTTT; CDR3aa: CASSHYSATNEKLFF
d_gene: TRBD2; j_gene: TRBJ2-7; abundance: -; v_gene: TRBV4-1; CDR3nt: TGCGCCAGCAGCCAAGGGGAGGGTCGGGAGCAGTACTTC; CDR3aa: CASSQGEGREQYF
d_gene: -; j_gene: TRBJ1-2; abundance: -; v_gene: TRBV28; CDR3nt: TGTGCCAGCAGCCCCCCAGGCTATGGCTACACCTTC; CDR3aa: CASSPPGYGYTF
d_gene: -; j_gene: TRBJ2-3; abundance: -; v_gene: TRBV4-3; CDR3nt: TGCGCCAGCAGCCAAGCGGACAGCTCAACAGATACGCAGTATTTT; CDR3aa: CASSQADSSTDTQYF
d_gene: TRBD2; j_gene: TRBJ2-1; abundance: few; v_gene: TRBV2; CDR3nt: TGTGCCAGCAGGAAGCTAGCGGGAGGTGTCTACAATGAGCAGTTCTTC; CDR3aa: CASRKLAGGVYNEQFF
d_gene: TRBD2; j_gene: TRBJ2-1; abundance: -; v_gene: TRBV12-5; CDR3nt: TGTGCTAGTTGGCTAGCGGGGGGGTACAATGAGCAGTTCTTC; CDR3aa: CASWLAGGYNEQFF
d_gene: -; j_gene: TRBJ2-1; abundance: -; v_gene: TRBV7-2; CDR3nt: TGTGCCAGCAGCCCTTCGAGACTAGAGTACAATGAGCAGTTCTTC; CDR3aa: CASSPSRLEYNEQFF
d_gene: TRBD1; j_gene: TRBJ1-2; abundance: -; v_gene: TRBV6-1; CDR3nt: TGTGCCAGCAGTGAACAGGGGGGAGCGGGTTCGCGGGGCTACACCTTC; CDR3aa: CASSEQGGAGSRGYTF
d_gene: -; j_gene: TRBJ1-5; abundance: once; v_gene: TRBV6-1; CDR3nt: TGTGCCAGCAGACGGAGCAATCAGCCCCAGCATTTT; CDR3aa: CASRRSNQPQHF
d_gene: -; j_gene: TRBJ2-1; abundance: -; v_gene: TRBV7-3; CDR3nt: TGTGCCAGCAGCCCATCGAATACAGGCATCAATGAGCAGTTCTTC; CDR3aa: CASSPSNTGINEQFF
d_gene: -; j_gene: TRBJ2-5; abundance: once; v_gene: TRBV28; CDR3nt: TGTGCCAGCAACGGGGCACAGGGTCAGTACTTC; CDR3aa: CASNGAQGQYF
d_gene: -; j_gene: TRBJ1-4; abundance: -; v_gene: TRBV7-8; CDR3nt: TGTGCCAGCAGCTTAGATCGGGGAGGGGGTGAAAAACTGTTTTTT; CDR3aa: CASSLDRGGGEKLFF
d_gene: -; j_gene: TRBJ1-2; abundance: -; v_gene: TRBV28; CDR3nt: TGTGCCAGCACTTCGGGTGTAAACTATGGCTACACCTTC; CDR3aa: CASTSGVNYGYTF
d_gene: -; j_gene: TRBJ2-7; abundance: few; v_gene: TRBV18; CDR3nt: TGTGCCAGCTCACCACGGGGCCCCTACGAGCAGTACTTC; CDR3aa: CASSPRGPYEQYF
d_gene: -; j_gene: TRBJ1-3; abundance: -; v_gene: TRBV4-1; CDR3nt: TGCGCCAGCAGCCGGCCAGGCGGAAACACCATATATTTT; CDR3aa: CASSRPGGNTIYF
d_gene: -; j_gene: TRBJ2-1; abundance: -; v_gene: TRBV11-2; CDR3nt: TGTGCCAGCAGCTTAAAAACAAATTACAATGAGCAGTTCTTC; CDR3aa: CASSLKTNYNEQFF
d_gene: TRBD1; j_gene: TRBJ1-5; abundance: -; v_gene: TRBV19; CDR3nt: TGTGCCAGTAGTCTGGGACAGGGCAATCAGCCCCAGCATTTT; CDR3aa: CASSLGQGNQPQHF
d_gene: TRBD1; j_gene: TRBJ2-1; abundance: -; v_gene: TRBV4-3; CDR3nt: TGCGCCAGCAGCCAGCCGGGACAGAGTTACAATGAGCAGTTCTTC; CDR3aa: CASSQPGQSYNEQFF
d_gene: TRBD1; j_gene: TRBJ2-5; abundance: -; v_gene: TRBV28; CDR3nt: TGTGCCAGCAGTATCGGGACAGGTCCGTACCAAGAGACCCAGTACTTC; CDR3aa: CASSIGTGPYQETQYF